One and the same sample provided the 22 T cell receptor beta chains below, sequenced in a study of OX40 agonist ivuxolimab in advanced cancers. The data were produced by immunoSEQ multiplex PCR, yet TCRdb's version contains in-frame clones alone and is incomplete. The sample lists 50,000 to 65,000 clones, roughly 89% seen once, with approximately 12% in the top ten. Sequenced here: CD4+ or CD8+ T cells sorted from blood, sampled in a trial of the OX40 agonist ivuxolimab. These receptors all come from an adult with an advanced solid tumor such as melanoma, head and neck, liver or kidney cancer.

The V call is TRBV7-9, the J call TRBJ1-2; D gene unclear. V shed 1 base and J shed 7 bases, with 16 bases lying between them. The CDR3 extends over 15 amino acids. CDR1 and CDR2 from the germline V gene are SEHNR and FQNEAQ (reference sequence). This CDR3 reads CASSLGSSGRGGYTF. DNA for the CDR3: TGTGCCAGCAGCTTAGGATCGAGCGGGCGAGGTGGCTACACCTTC. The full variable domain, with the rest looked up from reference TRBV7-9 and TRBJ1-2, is DTGVSQNPRHKITKRGQNVTFRCDPISEHNRLYWYRQTLGQGPEFLTYFQNEAQLEKSRLLSDRFSAERPKGSFSTLEIQRTEQGDSAMYLCASSLGSSGRGGYTFGSGTRLTVV.

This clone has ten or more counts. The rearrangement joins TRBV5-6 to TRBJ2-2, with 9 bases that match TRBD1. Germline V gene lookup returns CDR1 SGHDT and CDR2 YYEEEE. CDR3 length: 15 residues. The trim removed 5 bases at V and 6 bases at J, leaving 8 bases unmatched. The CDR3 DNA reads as TGTGCCAGCAGATCTGACAGGGGGGTCTCCGGGGAGCTGTTTTTT. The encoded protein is CASRSDRGVSGELFF.

DNA for the CDR3: TGTGCCAGCAGCCCGAACACCGGGGAGCTGTTTTTT. Protein: CASSPNTGELFF. The rearrangement links TRBV4-2 to TRBJ2-2; D is undetermined. Germline V gene lookup returns CDR1 LGHNA and CDR2 YNFKEQ. V gave up 4 bases and J gave up 0 bases, with 0 bases separating them. The CDR3 covers 12 residues.

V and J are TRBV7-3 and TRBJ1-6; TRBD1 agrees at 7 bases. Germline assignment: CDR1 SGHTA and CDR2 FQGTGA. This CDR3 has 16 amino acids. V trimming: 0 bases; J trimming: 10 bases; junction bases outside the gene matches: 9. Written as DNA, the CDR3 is TGTGCCAGCAGCTTAACATCGACAGGGCCTGGGTCACCCCTCCACTTT. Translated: CASSLTSTGPGSPLHF.

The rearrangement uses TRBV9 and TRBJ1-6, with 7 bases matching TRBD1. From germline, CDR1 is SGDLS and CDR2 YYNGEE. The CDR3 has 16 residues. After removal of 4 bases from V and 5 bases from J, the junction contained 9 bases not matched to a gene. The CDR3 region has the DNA TGTGCCAGCAGCCCAGACATCGGGACAGATAATTCACCCCTCCACTTT. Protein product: CASSPDIGTDNSPLHF.

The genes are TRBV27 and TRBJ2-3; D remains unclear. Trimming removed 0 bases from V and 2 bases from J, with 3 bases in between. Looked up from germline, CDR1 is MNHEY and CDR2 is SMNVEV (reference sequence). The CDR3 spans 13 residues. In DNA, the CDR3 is TGTGCCAGCAGTTTATCCGTCACAGATACGCAGTATTTT. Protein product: CASSLSVTDTQYF.

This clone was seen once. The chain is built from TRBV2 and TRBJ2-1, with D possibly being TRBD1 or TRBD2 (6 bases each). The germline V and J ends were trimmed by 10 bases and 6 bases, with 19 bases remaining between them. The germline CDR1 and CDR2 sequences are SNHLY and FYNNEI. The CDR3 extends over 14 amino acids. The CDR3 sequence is CATLVRGPVNEQFF. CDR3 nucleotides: TGTGCCACCCTGGTTCGGGGGCCGGTCAATGAGCAGTTCTTC. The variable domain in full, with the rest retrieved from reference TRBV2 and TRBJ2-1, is EPEVTQTPSHQVTQMGQEVILRCVPISNHLYFYWYRQILGQKVEFLVSFYNNEISEKSEIFDDQFSVERPDGSNFTLKIRSTKLEDSAMYFCATLVRGPVNEQFFGPGTRLTVL.

The CDR3 protein is CASSLVITNAYNEQFF. The CDR3 coding sequence is TGTGCCAGCAGCTTAGTAATCACGAACGCTTACAATGAGCAGTTCTTC. The V and J genes are TRBV11-2 and TRBJ2-1, with D hard to call. Germline CDR1 is SGHAT and CDR2 is FQNNGV. CDR3 size: 16 residues. The germline V and J ends were trimmed by 1 base and 4 bases, with 14 bases remaining between them. Full variable domain (rest looked up from reference TRBV11-2 and TRBJ2-1): EAGVAQSPRYKIIEKRQSVAFWCNPISGHATLYWYQQILGQGPKLLIQFQNNGVVDDSQLPKDRFSAERLKGVDSTLKIQPAKLEDSAVYLCASSLVITNAYNEQFFGPGTRLTVL.

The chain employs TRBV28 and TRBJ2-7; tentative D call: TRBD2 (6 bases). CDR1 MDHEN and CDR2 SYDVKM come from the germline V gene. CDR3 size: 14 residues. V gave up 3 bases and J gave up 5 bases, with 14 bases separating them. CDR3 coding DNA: TGTGCCAGCAGTTTGGGCGGGAAGATCGACGAGCAGTACTTC. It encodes CASSLGGKIDEQYF.

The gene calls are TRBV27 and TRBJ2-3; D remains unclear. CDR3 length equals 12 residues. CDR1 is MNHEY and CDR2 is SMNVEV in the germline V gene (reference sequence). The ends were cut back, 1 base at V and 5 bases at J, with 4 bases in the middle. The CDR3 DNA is TGTGCCAGCAGTTTATTCGGAGATACGCAGTATTTT. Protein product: CASSLFGDTQYF.

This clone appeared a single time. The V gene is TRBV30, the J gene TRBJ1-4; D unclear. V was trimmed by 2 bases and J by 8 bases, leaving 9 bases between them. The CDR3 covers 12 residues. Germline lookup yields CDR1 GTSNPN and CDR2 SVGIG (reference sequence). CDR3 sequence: CAWSLGNEKLFF. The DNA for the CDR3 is TGTGCCTGGAGTCTAGGGAACGAAAAACTGTTTTTT.

The CDR3, as DNA: TGTGCCAGCAGCCGACCTTCCGCCAGCGAGACCCAGTACTTC. It yields the protein CASSRPSASETQYF. The V and J genes are TRBV7-2 and TRBJ2-5; D is undetermined. This CDR3 is 14 amino acids long. Trimming took 5 bases from V and 5 from J, leaving 15 bases between them. CDR1 and CDR2 (germline): SGHTA, FQGNSA.

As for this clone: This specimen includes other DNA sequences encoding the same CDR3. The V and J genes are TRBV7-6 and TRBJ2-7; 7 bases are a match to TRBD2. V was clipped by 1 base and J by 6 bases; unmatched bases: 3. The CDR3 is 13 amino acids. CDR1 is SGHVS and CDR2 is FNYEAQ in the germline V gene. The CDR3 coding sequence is TGTGCCAGCAGCTTAGGGGGAGGGGCCGAGCAGTACTTC. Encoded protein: CASSLGGGAEQYF.

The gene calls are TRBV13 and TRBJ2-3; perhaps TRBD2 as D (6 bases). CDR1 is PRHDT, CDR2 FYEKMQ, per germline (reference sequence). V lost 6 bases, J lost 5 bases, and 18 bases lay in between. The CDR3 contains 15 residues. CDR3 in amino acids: CASSEVASARDTQYF. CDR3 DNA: TGTGCCAGCAGTGAAGTGGCTAGCGCACGAGATACGCAGTATTTT.

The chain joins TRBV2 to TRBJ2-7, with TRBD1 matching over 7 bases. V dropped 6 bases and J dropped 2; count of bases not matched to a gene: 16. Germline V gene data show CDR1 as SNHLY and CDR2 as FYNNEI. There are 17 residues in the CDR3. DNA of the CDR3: TGTGCCAGCAGCGATCCTACGGGACAGCTTTTCACCTACGAGCAGTACTTC. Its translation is CASSDPTGQLFTYEQYF. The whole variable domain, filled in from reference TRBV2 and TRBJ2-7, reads EPEVTQTPSHQVTQMGQEVILRCVPISNHLYFYWYRQILGQKVEFLVSFYNNEISEKSEIFDDQFSVERPDGSNFTLKIRSTKLEDSAMYFCASSDPTGQLFTYEQYFGPGTRLTVT.

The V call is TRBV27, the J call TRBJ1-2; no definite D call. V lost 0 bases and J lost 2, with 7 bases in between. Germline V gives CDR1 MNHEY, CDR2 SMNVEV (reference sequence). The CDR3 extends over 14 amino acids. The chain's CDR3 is CASSLSSRNYGYTF. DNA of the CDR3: TGTGCCAGCAGTTTATCGAGTCGGAACTATGGCTACACCTTC.

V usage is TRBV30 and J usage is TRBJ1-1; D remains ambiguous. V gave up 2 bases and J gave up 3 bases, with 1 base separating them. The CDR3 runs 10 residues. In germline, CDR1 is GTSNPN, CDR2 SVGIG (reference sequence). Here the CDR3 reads CAWSYTEAFF. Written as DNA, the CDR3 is TGTGCCTGGAGTTACACTGAAGCTTTCTTT.

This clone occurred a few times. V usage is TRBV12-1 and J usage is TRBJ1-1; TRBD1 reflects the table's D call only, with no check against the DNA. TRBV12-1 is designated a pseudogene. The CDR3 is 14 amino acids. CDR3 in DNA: TGTGCCACCAATTTCCCAGTTATGAACGCTGAAGCTTTCTTT. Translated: CATNFPVMNAEAFF.

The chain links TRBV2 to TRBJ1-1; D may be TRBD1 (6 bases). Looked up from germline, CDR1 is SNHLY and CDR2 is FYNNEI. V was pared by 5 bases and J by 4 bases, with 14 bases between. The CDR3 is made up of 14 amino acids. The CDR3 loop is CASSQGQGLTEAFF. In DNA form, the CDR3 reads TGTGCCAGCAGTCAGGGGCAGGGGCTCACTGAAGCTTTCTTT.

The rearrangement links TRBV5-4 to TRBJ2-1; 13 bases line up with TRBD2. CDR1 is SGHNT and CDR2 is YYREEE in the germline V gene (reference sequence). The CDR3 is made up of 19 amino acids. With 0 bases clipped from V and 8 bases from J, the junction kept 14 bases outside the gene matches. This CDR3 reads CASSLDLLAGGPLRYEQFF. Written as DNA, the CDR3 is TGTGCCAGCAGCTTGGACCTACTAGCGGGAGGGCCCCTTAGGTATGAGCAGTTCTTC.

In DNA, the CDR3 is TGTGCCAGCAGTTCTGGACAGGGAACCTACGAGCAGTACTTC. It yields the protein CASSSGQGTYEQYF. V gene TRBV28 combines with J gene TRBJ2-7, with 8 bases matching TRBD1. The CDR3 runs to 14 residues. CDR1 and CDR2 from the germline V gene are MDHEN and SYDVKM. V lost 4 bases and J lost 2; bases outside the gene matches: 4.

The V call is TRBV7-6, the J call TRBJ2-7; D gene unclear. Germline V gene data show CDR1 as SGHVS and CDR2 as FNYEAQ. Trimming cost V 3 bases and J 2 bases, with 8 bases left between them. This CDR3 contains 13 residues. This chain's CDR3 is CASSFNRAYEQYF. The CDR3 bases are TGTGCCAGCAGCTTTAATAGGGCCTACGAGCAGTACTTC.